This T cell receptor beta chain is drawn from a study of TET2 disruption in CD19-targeted CAR T cells. Of note for this clone: What it binds is not known. An end of the junction does not agree with germline; a read error may underlie this. The read ends 3 residues shy of where the CDR3 ends; the end is completed using the germline J gene.

Germline V gene lookup returns CDR1 LGHNA and CDR2 YNFKEQ. This CDR3 has 17 residues. Profiled with immunoSEQ multiplex PCR; TCRdb holds only in-frame clones, not every one. The sample includes roughly 26,000 clones. Treatment: autologous CTL019 cells: CD19 CAR with 4-1BB and CD3 zeta domains. The CD19 CAR included TCR zeta plus 4-1BB costimulatory signaling. The clonotype was recovered from a man aged 65-85 years with chronic lymphocytic leukemia. The V call is TRBV4-2, the J call TRBJ2-4; TRBD1 agrees at 8 bases. This specimen was CD8- CAR+ T cells sorted from cultured blood T cells, taken for CD19 CAR T cell therapy. Documented subset: CD8-negative CAR-positive T cells from the infusion product. Incomplete CDR3 DNA: TGCGCCAGCAGCCAAGATGAACAGGGGGTAGGACGGGTCATT. Amino acid sequence: CASSQDEQGVGRVI. The entire CDR3 protein reads CASSQDEQGVGRVIQYF.